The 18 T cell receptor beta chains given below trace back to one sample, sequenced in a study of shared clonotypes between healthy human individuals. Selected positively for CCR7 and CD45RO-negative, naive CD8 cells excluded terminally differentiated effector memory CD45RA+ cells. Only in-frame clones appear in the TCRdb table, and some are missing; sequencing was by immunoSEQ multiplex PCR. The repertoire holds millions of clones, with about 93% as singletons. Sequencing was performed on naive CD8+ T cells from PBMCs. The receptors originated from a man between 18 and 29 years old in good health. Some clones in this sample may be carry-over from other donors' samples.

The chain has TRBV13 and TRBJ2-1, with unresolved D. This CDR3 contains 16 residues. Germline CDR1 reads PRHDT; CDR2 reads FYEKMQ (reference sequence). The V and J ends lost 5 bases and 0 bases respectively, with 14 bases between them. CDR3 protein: CASSTRELSSYNEQFF. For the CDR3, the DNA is TGTGCCAGCAGCACCCGAGAGTTGAGCTCCTACAATGAGCAGTTCTTC.

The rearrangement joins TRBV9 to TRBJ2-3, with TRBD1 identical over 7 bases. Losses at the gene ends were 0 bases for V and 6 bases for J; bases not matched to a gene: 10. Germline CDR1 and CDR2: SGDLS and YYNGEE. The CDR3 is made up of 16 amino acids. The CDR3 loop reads CASSVAVAGGRDTQYF. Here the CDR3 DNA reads TGTGCCAGCAGCGTAGCTGTGGCAGGGGGTAGGGATACGCAGTATTTT. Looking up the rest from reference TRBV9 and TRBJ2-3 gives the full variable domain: DSGVTQTPKHLITATGQRVTLRCSPRSGDLSVYWYQQSLDQGLQFLIQYYNGEERAKGNILERFSAQQFPDLHSELNLSSLELGDSALYFCASSVAVAGGRDTQYFGPGTRLTVL.

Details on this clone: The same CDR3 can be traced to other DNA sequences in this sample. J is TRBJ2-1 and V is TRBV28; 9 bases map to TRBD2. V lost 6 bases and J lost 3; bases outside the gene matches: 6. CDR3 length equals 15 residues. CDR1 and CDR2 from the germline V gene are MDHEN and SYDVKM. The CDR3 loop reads CASSPGLASYNEQFF. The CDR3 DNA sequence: TGTGCCAGCAGCCCTGGACTAGCGAGCTACAATGAGCAGTTCTTC.

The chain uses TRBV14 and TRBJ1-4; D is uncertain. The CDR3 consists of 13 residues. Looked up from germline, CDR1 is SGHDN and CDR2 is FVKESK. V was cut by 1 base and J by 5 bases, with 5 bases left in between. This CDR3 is CASSQGFNEKLFF. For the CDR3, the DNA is TGTGCCAGCAGCCAAGGCTTCAATGAAAAACTGTTTTTT.

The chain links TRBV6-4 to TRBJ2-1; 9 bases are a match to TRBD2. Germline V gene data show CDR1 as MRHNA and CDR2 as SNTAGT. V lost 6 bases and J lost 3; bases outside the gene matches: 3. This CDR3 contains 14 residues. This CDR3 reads CASRTSGGYNEQFF. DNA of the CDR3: TGTGCCAGCAGGACTAGCGGAGGCTACAATGAGCAGTTCTTC.

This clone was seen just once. The CDR3 coding sequence is TGTGCCAGCAGCCCGGAGCGGATTAAAGAAGAGACCCAGTACTTC. This gives the protein CASSPERIKEETQYF. The rearrangement joins TRBV9 to TRBJ2-5; D possibly corresponds to TRBD2 (5 bases). CDR3 size: 15 residues. Germline values: CDR1 SGDLS, CDR2 YYNGEE. Trimming removed 4 bases at V and 3 bases at J, with 16 bases between. The full variable domain, completed using reference TRBV9 and TRBJ2-5, is DSGVTQTPKHLITATGQRVTLRCSPRSGDLSVYWYQQSLDQGLQFLIQYYNGEERAKGNILERFSAQQFPDLHSELNLSSLELGDSALYFCASSPERIKEETQYFGPGTRLLVL.

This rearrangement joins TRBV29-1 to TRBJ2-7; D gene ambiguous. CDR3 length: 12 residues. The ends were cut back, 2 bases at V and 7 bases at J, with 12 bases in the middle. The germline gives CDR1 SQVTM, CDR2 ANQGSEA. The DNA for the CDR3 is TGCAGCGTTGAAAAGGCCCCGGCGGAGCAGTACTTC. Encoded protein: CSVEKAPAEQYF.

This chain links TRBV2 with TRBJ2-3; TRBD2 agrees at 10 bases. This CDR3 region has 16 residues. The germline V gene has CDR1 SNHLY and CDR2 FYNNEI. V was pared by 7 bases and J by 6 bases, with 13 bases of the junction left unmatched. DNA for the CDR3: TGTGCCAGCACCTACCTAGCGGGGGCTGAGGGGGATACGCAGTATTTT. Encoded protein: CASTYLAGAEGDTQYF.

The CDR3 DNA is TGTGCCAGCAGCTTAACAGGATCCCTGGCGGGAGGGCCTATCGGGGAGCTGTTTTTT. As protein: CASSLTGSLAGGPIGELFF. This chain joins TRBV7-3 and TRBJ2-2; 9 nucleotides align to TRBD2. The CDR3 spans 19 residues. Per the germline V gene, CDR1 is SGHTA and CDR2 is FQGTGA. V lost 0 bases to trimming and J lost 7 bases; unmatched junction nucleotides: 15.

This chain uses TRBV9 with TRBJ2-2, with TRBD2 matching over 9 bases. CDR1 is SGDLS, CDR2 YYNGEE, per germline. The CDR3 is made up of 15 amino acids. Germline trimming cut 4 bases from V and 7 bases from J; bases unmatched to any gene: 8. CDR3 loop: CASSLNSGSVGELFF. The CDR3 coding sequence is TGTGCCAGCAGCCTAAATAGCGGGAGTGTCGGGGAGCTGTTTTTT.

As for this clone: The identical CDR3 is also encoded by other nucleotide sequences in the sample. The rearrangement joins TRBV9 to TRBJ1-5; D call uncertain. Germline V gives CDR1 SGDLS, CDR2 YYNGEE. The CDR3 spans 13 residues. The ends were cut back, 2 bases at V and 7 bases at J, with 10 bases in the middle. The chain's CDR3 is CASSVAGGQPQHF. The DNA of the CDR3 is TGTGCCAGCAGCGTTGCGGGTGGCCAGCCCCAGCATTTT.

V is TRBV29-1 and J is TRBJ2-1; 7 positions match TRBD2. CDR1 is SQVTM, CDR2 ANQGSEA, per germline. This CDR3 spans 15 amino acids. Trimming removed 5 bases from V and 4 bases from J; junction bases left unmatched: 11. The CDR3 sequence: CSVCGGSQKYNEQFF. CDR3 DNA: TGCAGCGTTTGTGGCGGGAGCCAAAAATACAATGAGCAGTTCTTC.

CDR3 region: CASSPGTGANIQYF. CDR3 nucleotides: TGTGCCAGCAGCCCCGGGACAGGGGCAAACATTCAGTACTTC. This chain uses TRBV7-2 with TRBJ2-4; 10 bases are shared with TRBD1. The CDR3 is made up of 14 amino acids. From germline, CDR1 is SGHTA and CDR2 FQGNSA. V was clipped by 5 bases and J by 6 bases; unmatched bases: 4.

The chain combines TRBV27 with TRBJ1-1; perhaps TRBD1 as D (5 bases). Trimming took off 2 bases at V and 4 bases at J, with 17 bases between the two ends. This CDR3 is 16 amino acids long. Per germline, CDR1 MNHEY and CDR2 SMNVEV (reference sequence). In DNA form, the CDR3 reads TGTGCCAGCAGTTTAGTGGGGGTCCGCGGCTCCACTGAAGCTTTCTTT. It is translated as CASSLVGVRGSTEAFF.

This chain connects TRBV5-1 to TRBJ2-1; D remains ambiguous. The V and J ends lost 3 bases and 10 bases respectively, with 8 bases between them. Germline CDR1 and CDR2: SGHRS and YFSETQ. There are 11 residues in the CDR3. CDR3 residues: CASSSAREQFF. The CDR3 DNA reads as TGCGCCAGCAGCTCAGCGAGGGAGCAGTTCTTC.

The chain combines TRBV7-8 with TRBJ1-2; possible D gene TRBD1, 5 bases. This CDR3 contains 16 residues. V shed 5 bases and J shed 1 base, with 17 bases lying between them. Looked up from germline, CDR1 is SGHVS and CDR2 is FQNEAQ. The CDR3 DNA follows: TGTGCCAGCAGCCCACGATGGGGGGACCTTAACTATGGCTACACCTTC. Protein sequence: CASSPRWGDLNYGYTF.

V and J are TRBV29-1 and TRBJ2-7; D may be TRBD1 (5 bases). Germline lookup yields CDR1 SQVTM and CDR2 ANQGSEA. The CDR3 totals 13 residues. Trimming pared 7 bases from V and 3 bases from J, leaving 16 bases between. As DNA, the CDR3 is TGCAGCGCCTATTCCAGGGTGGGCTACGAGCAGTACTTC. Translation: CSAYSRVGYEQYF.

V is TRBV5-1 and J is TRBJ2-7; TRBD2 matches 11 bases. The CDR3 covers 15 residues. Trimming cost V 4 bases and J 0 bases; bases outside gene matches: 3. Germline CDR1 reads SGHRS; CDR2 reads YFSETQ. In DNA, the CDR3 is TGCGCCAGCAGCCCTAGCGGGAGGAACTCCTACGAGCAGTACTTC. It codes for CASSPSGRNSYEQYF. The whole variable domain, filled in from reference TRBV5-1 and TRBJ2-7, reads KAGVTQTPRYLIKTRGQQVTLSCSPISGHRSVSWYQQTPGQGLQFLFEYFSETQRNKGNFPGRFSGRQFSNSRSEMNVSTLELGDSALYLCASSPSGRNSYEQYFGPGTRLTVT.